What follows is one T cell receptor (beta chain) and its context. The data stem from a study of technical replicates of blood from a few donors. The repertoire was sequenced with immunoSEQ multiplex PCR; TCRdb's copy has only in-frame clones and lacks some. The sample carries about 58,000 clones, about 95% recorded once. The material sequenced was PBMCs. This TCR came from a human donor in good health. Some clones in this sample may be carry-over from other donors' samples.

CDR3 loop: CASSLALTGKATDEQFF. The CDR3 nucleotides read TGTGCCAGCAGCTTAGCGCTGACAGGGAAGGCGACCGATGAGCAGTTCTTC. The chain uses TRBV7-2 and TRBJ2-1; 7 bases are a match to TRBD1. V was clipped by 0 bases and J by 8 bases; unmatched bases: 13. CDR1 and CDR2 (germline): SGHTA, FQGNSA. The CDR3 covers 17 residues. Supplemented by reference TRBV7-2 and TRBJ2-1, the full variable domain reads GAGVSQSPSNKVTEKGKDVELRCDPISGHTALYWYRQSLGQGLEFLIYFQGNSAPDKSGLPSDRFSAERTGGSVSTLTIQRTQQEDSAVYLCASSLALTGKATDEQFFGPGTRLTVL.